This record looks at one TCR beta chain sequence and its context. Its target is unknown. This sample is drawn from a study of PD-L1 blockade in urothelial cancer. Synthetic TCR analog templates were spiked into all PCRs individually. Produced via immunoSEQ multiplex PCR; TCRdb's table is partial and in-frame only. The repertoire holds about 56,000 clones, over 75% seen once, with 15% to 19% in the top ten. General study findings and limits: A below-median TCR clonality in blood before treatment predicted better survival.

Stated time point: pretreatment peripheral blood. Anywhere from 1 to 8 samples came from each patient, spanning pretreatment and on-treatment. The CDR3 has 13 amino acids. Trimming cost V 3 bases and J 6 bases, with 12 bases left between them. CDR1 is SQVTM, CDR2 ANQGSEA, per germline. This specimen consisted of PBMCs, obtained around atezolizumab (anti-PD-L1) treatment. J is TRBJ2-1 and V is TRBV29-1; TRBD1 is a possible D gene (6 bases). The sequence was obtained from an older man with urothelial cancer. The CDR3 coding sequence is TGCAGCGTTGAGAAGGACAGCCCCAATGAGCAGTTCTTC. Translating gives CSVEKDSPNEQFF.